This T cell receptor beta chain was found in a study of Ad26.COV2.S vaccination and SARS-CoV-2 variants. The overall study: Enrolled in COV1001, the donor was in the Ad26.COV2.S trial arm, which received the vaccine. Once, or twice with 56 days between doses, Ad26.COV2.S was given intramuscularly.

Germline V lookup: CDR1 KGHSY, CDR2 FQNENV. This CDR3 spans 20 amino acids. Trimming cost V 2 bases and J 2 bases, with 25 bases left between them. Sample treatment: around 19 received Ad26.COV2.S at low or high dose, single or two shots; 5 received placebo; per-sample allocation not given. Sampling was done on day 63 after the first vaccine or placebo injection. Wuhan-strain SARS-CoV-2 spike was expressed by the Ad26 vector that made up the vaccine. This table comes from immunoSEQ multiplex PCR, and its TCRdb copy is limited to in-frame clones, with some not included. The sample has 300,000 to 400,000 clones; roughly 84% are singletons.

Sample: peripheral blood, taken in a trial of Ad26.COV2.S vaccine versus placebo. The chain combines TRBV16 with TRBJ2-1; weak D call: TRBD1 (6 bases). This TCR was recovered from a person aged 18-60 years who received the Ad26.COV2.S COVID-19 vaccine or a placebo. This chain's CDR3 is CASSQTRTEGLLIAYNEQFF. In DNA, the CDR3 is TGTGCCAGCAGCCAAACGCGGACAGAAGGCCTCCTAATAGCCTACAATGAGCAGTTCTTC. The full variable domain, in which reference TRBV16 and TRBJ2-1 provide the parts outside the CDR3, is GEEVAQTPKHLVRGEGQKAKLYCAPIKGHSYVFWYQQVLKNEFKFLISFQNENVFDETGMPKERFSAKCLPNSPCSLEIQATKLEDSAVYFCASSQTRTEGLLIAYNEQFFGPGTRLTVL.